This passage covers 9 T cell receptor beta chains from one sample sequenced in a study of T-cell reconstitution after alpha-beta-depleted transplantation in children. Preparation of the TCRbeta library involved a method that used unique molecular identifiers. TCRdb re-derived calls from the PCR reads in MiXCR, one entry per CDR3 protein. This sample has approximately 420,000 distinct CDR3 sequences; approximately 10% occur once, and the top ten carry 4.5% to 6.5%. The specimen was PBMCs from the stem cell graft donor, collected from the stem cell graft. The receptors originated from a human donor who donated a stem cell graft to a child with acute myeloid leukemia.

This clonotype has more than one count but fewer than ten. This sequence joins TRBV25-1 and TRBJ2-3; no reliable D call. Trimming cost V 3 bases and J 2 bases, with 18 bases left between them. This CDR3 has 17 amino acids. Germline assignment: CDR1 MGHDK and CDR2 SYGVNS. The CDR3 here is CASSDIGDGPNTDTQYF. CDR3 sequence (DNA): TGTGCCAGCAGTGATATAGGCGACGGACCAAACACAGATACGCAGTATTTT.

This clonotype was observed a few times. The V call is TRBV20-1, the J call TRBJ1-5; 8 bases fit TRBD1. J lost 0 bases, V lost 6 bases, and 7 bases had no gene match. The CDR3 extends over 15 amino acids. In germline, CDR1 is DFQATT, CDR2 SNEGSKA (reference sequence). The CDR3 DNA reads as TGCAGTGCCGCCCAGGGGGCGAGTAGCAATCAGCCCCAGCATTTT. Translating gives CSAAQGASSNQPQHF.

This clonotype was seen repeatedly, ten times or more. The chain's CDR3 is CSVDLTGGSYEQYF. In DNA, the CDR3 is TGCAGCGTTGATCTTACAGGGGGCTCCTACGAGCAGTACTTC. The rearrangement uses TRBV29-1 and TRBJ2-7; TRBD1 agrees at 8 bases. The junction had 4 bases not matched to a gene; V was cut back by 3 bases and J by 0 bases. Per germline, CDR1 SQVTM and CDR2 ANQGSEA. CDR3 length equals 14 residues.

The sample holds a few counts of this clonotype. The rearrangement uses TRBV4-1 and TRBJ1-1; D gene ambiguous. This CDR3 has 14 residues. V gave up 0 bases and J gave up 11 bases, with 16 bases separating them. Germline-derived CDR1 and CDR2 are MGHRA and YSYEKL. As DNA, the CDR3 is TGCGCCAGCAGCCAAGATTGGGGAATCAACGGGGCTTTCTTT. Amino acid sequence: CASSQDWGINGAFF.

The rearrangement links TRBV5-5 to TRBJ2-7, with TRBD1 matching 7 bases. J gave up 3 bases and V 5 bases, and 5 bases lay outside the gene matches. The CDR3 extends over 13 amino acids. Germline CDR1 SGHKS, CDR2 YYEKEE (reference sequence). The CDR3 DNA reads TGTGCCAGCAGAGCCGGGACAGACTACGAGCAGTACGTC. It is translated as CASRAGTDYEQYV.

This clonotype was found a few times. This sequence joins TRBV5-1 and TRBJ1-6; TRBD1 might be the D (5 bases). Germline loops: CDR1 SGHRS, CDR2 YFSETQ. The CDR3 runs 14 residues. Trimming pared 3 bases from V and 10 bases from J, leaving 14 bases between. The CDR3 loop is CASSSGTEGSPLHF. The CDR3 DNA reads TGCGCCAGCAGCTCCGGGACCGAGGGCTCACCCCTCCACTTT.

The CDR3 bases are TGTGCCAGCAGTTACTCGATCGCCGGATATGGCTACACCTTC. Translation: CASSYSIAGYGYTF. This chain links TRBV6-5 with TRBJ1-2, with unresolved D. The CDR3 runs 14 residues. V dropped 0 bases and J dropped 5 bases, with 10 bases sitting between them. In germline, CDR1 is MNHEY, CDR2 SVGAGI.

This clonotype was found a few times. The V and J genes are TRBV10-3 and TRBJ2-5, with D unclear. The CDR3 runs to 15 residues. Germline V gives CDR1 ENHRY, CDR2 SYGVKD. Trimming took off 7 bases at V and 1 base at J, with 16 bases between the two ends. CDR3 sequence (DNA): TGTGCCATCAAAGTCTCCGACGGATTCCAAGAGACCCAGTACTTC. This encodes CAIKVSDGFQETQYF.

Only a few counts were recorded for this clonotype. CDR3 bases: TGTGCCATCAGTGACATCGGCGAGCAGTACTTC. This codes for CAISDIGEQYF. The V gene is TRBV10-3, the J gene TRBJ2-7; D not resolved. The CDR3 is made up of 11 amino acids. Per germline, CDR1 ENHRY and CDR2 SYGVKD. The ends were cut back, 3 bases at V and 6 bases at J, with 6 bases in the middle.